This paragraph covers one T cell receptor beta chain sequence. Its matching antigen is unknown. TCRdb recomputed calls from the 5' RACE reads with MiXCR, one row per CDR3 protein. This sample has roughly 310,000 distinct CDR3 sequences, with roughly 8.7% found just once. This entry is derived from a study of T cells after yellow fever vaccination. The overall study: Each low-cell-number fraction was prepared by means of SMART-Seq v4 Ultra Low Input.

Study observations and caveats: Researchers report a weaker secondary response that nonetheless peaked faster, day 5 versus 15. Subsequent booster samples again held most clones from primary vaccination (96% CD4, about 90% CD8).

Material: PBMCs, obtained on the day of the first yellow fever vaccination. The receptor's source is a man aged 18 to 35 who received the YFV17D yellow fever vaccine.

CDR3 coding DNA: TGTGCCAGCACCCGGCCCCCCTTTGCGGGTGATGACACTGAAGCTTTCTTT. It translates to CASTRPPFAGDDTEAFF. This chain connects TRBV6-1 to TRBJ1-1; D gene unclear. The CDR3 runs 17 residues. V was shortened by 7 bases and J by 3 bases, with 24 bases between the two germline ends. From germline, CDR1 is MNHNS and CDR2 SASEGT.